The 26 T cell receptor beta chains presented below share a single source sample, sequenced in a study of PD-1 blockade in classical Hodgkin lymphoma. Time point here: cycle 4 day 1 (C4D1), after less than 7 weeks of nivolumab. All patients relapsed after autologous stem cell transplantation, and brentuximab vedotin exposure varied. The assay was immunoSEQ multiplex PCR, and TCRdb's table has in-frame clones only and misses some. The repertoire holds about 64,000 clones, with more than 80% as singletons. The source material was peripheral blood mononuclear cells (PBMCs), sampled before the fourth cycle of nivolumab. These receptors were obtained from a human donor with classical Hodgkin lymphoma.

This clone was found a few times. This chain connects TRBV5-4 to TRBJ2-1, with D unresolved. This CDR3 is built from 15 residues. The ends were cut back, 3 bases at V and 1 base at J, with 11 bases in the middle. Germline loops: CDR1 SGHNT, CDR2 YYREEE (reference sequence). As DNA, the CDR3 is TGTGCCAGCAGCTCTTTAACGGTGTCCTACAATGAGCAGTTCTTC. As protein: CASSSLTVSYNEQFF.

This clone was observed a single time. The V gene is TRBV7-9, the J gene TRBJ1-3; no firm D call. The length of the CDR3 is 14 residues. V dropped 1 base and J dropped 0 bases, with 4 bases sitting between them. Per germline, CDR1 SEHNR and CDR2 FQNEAQ (reference sequence). The CDR3 protein is CASSLDFSGNTIYF. CDR3 sequence (DNA): TGTGCCAGCAGCTTAGACTTCTCTGGAAACACCATATATTTT.

The chain links TRBV28 to TRBJ2-1; D possibly uses TRBD1 or TRBD2 (5 bases each). Between the trimmed V and J ends, which lost 3 bases and 4 bases, there was a span of 16 bases. Germline CDR1 reads MDHEN; CDR2 reads SYDVKM. The CDR3 loop spans 16 amino acids. The CDR3 region has the DNA TGTGCCAGCAGTTTGGGTGGGGGAATCGGTTACAATGAGCAGTTCTTC. It yields the protein CASSLGGGIGYNEQFF.

The chain links TRBV5-1 to TRBJ2-1, with 15 bases identical to TRBD2. V was pared by 2 bases and J by 10 bases, with 16 bases of the junction left unmatched. Germline V gene lookup returns CDR1 SGHRS and CDR2 YFSETQ. The CDR3 totals 19 residues. The DNA for the CDR3 is TGCGCCAGCAGCTTAGTAGGGACTAGCGGGAGGCCCTGGCAATGGGAGCAGTTCTTC. Its protein product is CASSLVGTSGRPWQWEQFF.

The count of this clone is one. The chain employs TRBV5-5 and TRBJ2-7; TRBD1 matches 7 bases. Germline-derived CDR1 and CDR2 are SGHKS and YYEKEE (reference sequence). With 3 bases clipped from V and 7 bases from J, the junction kept 7 bases outside the gene matches. The CDR3 spans 13 residues. CDR3 amino acids: CASSSRGSGEQYF. CDR3 sequence (DNA): TGTGCCAGCAGCTCCAGGGGGTCCGGGGAGCAGTACTTC.

The chain has TRBV28 and TRBJ2-7; weak D call: TRBD1 (6 bases). V lost 2 bases and J 0 bases, leaving 11 bases between the germline ends. The germline V gene encodes CDR1 MDHEN and CDR2 SYDVKM. CDR3 length: 15 amino acids. CDR3 sequence reads: CASSLAGQRSYEQYF. In DNA, the CDR3 is TGTGCCAGCAGTTTAGCTGGACAGCGCTCCTACGAGCAGTACTTC. The whole variable domain, filled in from reference TRBV28 and TRBJ2-7, reads DVKVTQSSRYLVKRTGEKVFLECVQDMDHENMFWYRQDPGLGLRLIYFSYDVKMKEKGDIPEGYSVSREKKERFSLILESASTNQTSMYLCASSLAGQRSYEQYFGPGTRLTVT.

This sequence joins TRBV7-9 and TRBJ2-1, with D uncertain. The CDR3 runs 13 residues. The V gene's germline CDR1 is SEHNR and CDR2 FQNEAQ (reference sequence). V was shortened by 2 bases and J by 7 bases, with 9 bases between the two germline ends. The CDR3 DNA sequence: TGTGCCAGCAGCTTATTCCGGTTGAATGAGCAGTTCTTC. Encoded protein: CASSLFRLNEQFF.

The genes are TRBV5-8 and TRBJ1-2; 9 bases fit TRBD1. CDR1 SGHTS and CDR2 YDEGEE come from the germline V gene. The CDR3 is 15 amino acids. V shed 3 bases, J shed 3 bases, and the junction held 6 bases outside the gene matches. CDR3 amino acids: CASSYTGGADYGYTF. The CDR3 DNA follows: TGTGCCAGCAGCTACACAGGGGGCGCGGACTATGGCTACACCTTC. The full variable domain, rest sourced from reference TRBV5-8 and TRBJ1-2, is EAGVTQSPTHLIKTRGQQATLRCSPISGHTSVYWYQQALGLGLQFLLWYDEGEERNRGNFPPRFSGRQFPNYSSELNVNALELEDSALYLCASSYTGGADYGYTFGSGTRLTVV.

The CDR3 nucleotides are TGTGCCAGCAGCGTAGCTGTACAGGCTAACTATGGCTACACCTTC. It specifies CASSVAVQANYGYTF. This chain joins TRBV9 and TRBJ1-2, with D maybe TRBD1 (5 bases). CDR3 size: 15 residues. Germline V lookup: CDR1 SGDLS, CDR2 YYNGEE. V lost 0 bases to trimming and J lost 0 bases, with 9 bases between them.

The chain recombines TRBV10-2 with TRBJ1-1; the D is unclear. Germline CDR1 WSHSY, CDR2 SAAADI. The length of the CDR3 is 11 residues. Deletions cut 2 bases from V and 7 bases from J, with 5 bases between. CDR3 nucleotides: TGCGCCAGCAGTGAGAGTTATGAAGCTTTCTTT. Translated, it gives CASSESYEAFF.

This chain links TRBV19 with TRBJ2-7; 8 nucleotides line up with TRBD1. Germline V gene data show CDR1 as LNHDA and CDR2 as SQIVND (reference sequence). The CDR3 covers 15 residues. The ends lost 5 bases at V and 3 bases at J; junction bases unmatched: 9. The CDR3 sequence is CASSAQGGFRYEQYF. The CDR3 nucleotides read TGTGCCAGTAGTGCACAGGGGGGATTTCGCTACGAGCAGTACTTC.

This chain uses TRBV6-5 with TRBJ1-2; 7 bases match TRBD1. The CDR3 runs to 12 residues. V was clipped by 6 bases and J by 6 bases; unmatched bases: 4. Germline lookup yields CDR1 MNHEY and CDR2 SVGAGI. CDR3 sequence: CASSTTGDGYTF. The DNA of the CDR3 is TGTGCCAGCAGCACTACAGGGGATGGCTACACCTTC.

The rearrangement uses TRBV11-3 and TRBJ2-1; D gene uncertain. The CDR3 runs to 16 residues. V was cut by 1 base and J by 0 bases, with 10 bases left in between. Germline-derived CDR1 and CDR2 are SGHNT and YENEEA. The CDR3 spells CASSLGGRSSYNEQFF. CDR3 DNA sequence: TGTGCCAGCAGCTTAGGCGGCCGCAGCTCCTACAATGAGCAGTTCTTC. The complete variable domain, with remaining parts taken from reference TRBV11-3 and TRBJ2-1, reads EAGVVQSPRYKIIEKKQPVAFWCNPISGHNTLYWYLQNLGQGPELLIRYENEEAVDDSQLPKDRFSAERLKGVDSTLKIQPAELGDSAVYLCASSLGGRSSYNEQFFGPGTRLTVL.

This chain uses TRBV28 with TRBJ1-2; no reliable D call. The CDR3 has 14 amino acids. Germline CDR1 reads MDHEN; CDR2 reads SYDVKM. V was shortened by 3 bases and J by 0 bases, with 8 bases between the two germline ends. The CDR3 here is CASSFPVSNYGYTF. CDR3 coding DNA: TGTGCCAGCAGTTTTCCGGTATCTAACTATGGCTACACCTTC.

The chain joins TRBV28 to TRBJ2-7; D possibly corresponds to TRBD1 (6 bases). V was shortened by 1 base and J by 2 bases, with 12 bases between the two germline ends. The CDR3 runs 15 residues. CDR1 is MDHEN and CDR2 is SYDVKM in the germline V gene. The CDR3 loop reads CASSLFKGVPYEQYF. The CDR3 DNA follows: TGTGCCAGCAGTTTATTCAAGGGGGTTCCCTACGAGCAGTACTTC.

V gene TRBV29-1 combines with J gene TRBJ2-1; 10 bases fit TRBD2. The trim removed 4 bases at V and 8 bases at J, leaving 5 bases unmatched. CDR1 and CDR2 (germline): SQVTM, ANQGSEA. There are 13 residues in the CDR3. The CDR3 is CSVVAGGLHEQFF. CDR3 bases: TGCAGCGTTGTAGCGGGAGGTCTCCATGAGCAGTTCTTC.

This chain connects TRBV7-3 to TRBJ2-7; D not resolved. Germline V gene sequence: CDR1 SGHTA, CDR2 FQGTGA. The CDR3 has 13 residues. V lost 2 bases and J lost 5, with 10 bases in between. CDR3 DNA: TGTGCCAGCAGCTTACCATCCGACGACGAGCAGTACTTC. Encoded protein: CASSLPSDDEQYF.

The V call is TRBV5-4, the J call TRBJ1-2, with D uncertain. Germline CDR1 reads SGHNT; CDR2 reads YYREEE (reference sequence). This CDR3 spans 11 amino acids. Between the trimmed V and J ends, which lost 3 bases and 3 bases, there was a span of 3 bases. The CDR3 DNA is TGTGCCAGCAGCTCCTACTATGGCTACACCTTC. It translates to CASSSYYGYTF.

This clone was found a few times. The chain combines TRBV28 with TRBJ1-2; 9 positions match TRBD1. Per germline, CDR1 MDHEN and CDR2 SYDVKM. V was pared by 10 bases and J by 8 bases, with 11 bases of the junction left unmatched. The CDR3 extends over 13 amino acids. The CDR3 DNA reads as TGTGCCATAGAAACAGGGGGCGCCTCCGGCTACACCTTC. Its protein product is CAIETGGASGYTF.

The chain is built from TRBV18 and TRBJ1-1, with D unclear. The germline V gene has CDR1 KGHSH and CDR2 LQKENI. The CDR3 is 16 residues long. Trimming removed 0 bases from V and 1 base from J, with 12 bases in between. The CDR3 region is CASSPPSGRPNTEAFF. The CDR3 bases are TGTGCCAGCTCACCACCAAGTGGCAGGCCGAACACTGAAGCTTTCTTT.

The chain has TRBV7-2 and TRBJ1-2; TRBD1 aligns across 9 bases. This CDR3 comprises 13 residues. Germline CDR1 is SGHTA and CDR2 is FQGNSA. With V trimmed by 5 bases and J by 6 bases, 4 bases remained unmatched. CDR3 DNA: TGTGCCAGCAGCCCGGGGACAGGGAATGGCTACACCTTC. Translating it yields CASSPGTGNGYTF.

This clone was detected a few times. The chain uses TRBV19 and TRBJ2-1; no definite D call. The CDR3 extends over 13 amino acids. Germline CDR1 is LNHDA and CDR2 is SQIVND (reference sequence). V lost 0 bases to trimming and J lost 6 bases, with 6 bases between them. This CDR3 reads CASSIDLGNEQFF. DNA for the CDR3: TGTGCCAGTAGTATAGATCTTGGCAATGAGCAGTTCTTC.

This clone was found once. The chain uses TRBV7-2 and TRBJ2-1; 13 positions match TRBD2. Germline trimming cut 5 bases from V and 0 bases from J; bases unmatched to any gene: 4. Germline CDR1 reads SGHTA; CDR2 reads FQGNSA. This CDR3 region has 17 residues. CDR3 coding DNA: TGTGCCAGCAGCGCCGGGACTAGCGGGACCTCCTACAATGAGCAGTTCTTC. Translated, it gives CASSAGTSGTSYNEQFF.

The chain carries TRBV5-1 and TRBJ2-5, with D tentatively TRBD1 (6 bases). V was clipped by 5 bases and J by 1 base, with 18 bases between them. The CDR3 has 16 residues. The germline V gene encodes CDR1 SGHRS and CDR2 YFSETQ. The CDR3 here is CASRQTSGTPQETQYF. CDR3 in DNA: TGCGCCAGCAGGCAGACCTCCGGGACACCCCAAGAGACCCAGTACTTC.

This chain connects TRBV7-6 to TRBJ2-3, with unresolved D. V lost 0 bases, J lost 5 bases, and 6 bases lay in between. Looked up from germline, CDR1 is SGHVS and CDR2 is FNYEAQ. There are 13 residues in the CDR3. The CDR3 sequence is CASSLAGIDTQYF. The CDR3 nucleotides are TGTGCCAGCAGCTTAGCGGGGATAGATACGCAGTATTTT. Variable domain in full (rest from reference TRBV7-6 and TRBJ2-3): GAGVSQSPRYKVTKRGQDVALRCDPISGHVSLYWYRQALGQGPEFLTYFNYEAQQDKSGLPNDRFSAERPEGSISTLTIQRTEQRDSAMYRCASSLAGIDTQYFGPGTRLTVL.

CDR3 amino acids: CASSWGDQPQHF. The CDR3 region has the DNA TGTGCCAGTAGTTGGGGAGATCAGCCCCAGCATTTT. The chain uses TRBV19 and TRBJ1-5, with unresolved D. The CDR3 has 12 residues. V lost 5 bases, J lost 5 bases, and 7 bases lay in between. Germline V gene data show CDR1 as LNHDA and CDR2 as SQIVND (reference sequence). The whole variable domain, filled in from reference TRBV19 and TRBJ1-5, reads DGGITQSPKYLFRKEGQNVTLSCEQNLNHDAMYWYRQDPGQGLRLIYYSQIVNDFQKGDIAEGYSVSREKKESFPLTVTSAQKNPTAFYLCASSWGDQPQHFGDGTRLSIL.